This T cell receptor (beta chain) was captured in a study of T cells in Graves' hyperthyroidism and ophthalmopathy. Diagnoses rested on clinical symptoms, serum thyroxine and TRAb, thyroid ultrasound and orbital computed tomography. PBMCs stemmed from 10 ml fresh peripheral blood. Using RNA transcripts as the source, TCR beta CDR3 regions were amplified. In the first-round RT-PCR of the TCR CDR3, the HTBI primer set was used. TCRdb analysed the multiplex PCR reads with MiXCR anew, one entry per CDR3 protein. The table records around 500,000 distinct CDR3 sequences, about 15% of them present only once. Study-wide points: Ophthalmopathy was distinguished from stable hyperthyroidism by 13 V-J signatures. Model predictions of ophthalmopathy came a median around 6.5 months before onset.

This clonotype has ten or more counts. Its antigen is unknown. The sequenced material came from blood. The origin of this receptor is a woman aged 40 to 50 with Graves' hyperthyroidism.

The DNA for the CDR3 is TGTGCCAGCTCCCCCCAGGGGACCGCCTACGAGCAGTACTTC. It encodes CASSPQGTAYEQYF. J is TRBJ2-7 and V is TRBV18; the D gene is possibly TRBD1 (6 bases). This CDR3 has 14 residues. V lost 6 bases, J lost 2 bases, and 14 bases lay in between. Germline assignment: CDR1 KGHSH and CDR2 LQKENI.